These T cell receptor beta chains were read from a single sample in a study of blood T cell repertoires in COVID-19. Measured with immunoSEQ multiplex PCR; TCRdb has only the in-frame clones, and not every one. Of just under 150,000 clones in the sample, 89% were seen once. Sequenced material: peripheral blood. The receptors were gathered from a human donor in a cohort sampled during active COVID-19. CDR3s include the opening cysteine and the closing phenylalanine or tryptophan. D genes are given only for firm matches. Some rows have no size entry. The others give once, few or many, or a class for an expanded clone.

D gene: NA
clone size: once
J gene: TRBJ2-5
V gene: TRBV5-8
CDR3 DNA: TGTGCCAGCAGCTTGGTACCCGGGGGTAGTCAAGAGACCCAGTACTTC
CDR3 protein: CASSLVPGGSQETQYF

D gene: NA
clone size: NA
J gene: TRBJ1-1
V gene: TRBV3-1/TRBV3-2
CDR3 DNA: TGTGCCAGCAGCCAGATAGACAGGTCCTCTGAAGCTTTCTTT
CDR3 protein: CASSQIDRSSEAFF

D gene: TRBD2
clone size: NA
J gene: TRBJ2-4
V gene: TRBV6-6
CDR3 DNA: TGTGCCAGTAGTTCTTCGGGACTAGCGGGGGTGATTCAGTACTTC
CDR3 protein: CASSSSGLAGVIQYF

D gene: NA
clone size: NA
J gene: TRBJ2-7
V gene: TRBV19
CDR3 DNA: TGTGCCACCGCATCTGAGACAACCGCCTACGAGCAGTACTTC
CDR3 protein: CATASETTAYEQYF

D gene: NA
clone size: NA
J gene: TRBJ2-5
V gene: TRBV5-4
CDR3 DNA: TGTGCCAGCAGCTACGGACAGAGGGTCGGAAGGGGGACCCAGTACTTC
CDR3 protein: CASSYGQRVGRGTQYF

D gene: TRBD1
clone size: NA
J gene: TRBJ1-1
V gene: TRBV29-1
CDR3 DNA: TGCAGCGTTGGGACAGGGTCGACTGAAGCTTTCTTT
CDR3 protein: CSVGTGSTEAFF

D gene: NA
clone size: NA
J gene: TRBJ2-3
V gene: TRBV5-1
CDR3 DNA: TGCGCCAGCAGCGACCTCCGGGACTTCACGCAGTATTTT
CDR3 protein: CASSDLRDFTQYF

D gene: NA
clone size: NA
J gene: TRBJ1-6
V gene: TRBV10-3
CDR3 DNA: TGTGCCATCAGCGACAGTAATTCACCCCTCCACTTT
CDR3 protein: CAISDSNSPLHF

D gene: NA
clone size: NA
J gene: TRBJ2-7
V gene: TRBV11-3
CDR3 DNA: TGTGCCAGCAGCTTAGAAGGCAGGGGGGACGAGCAGTACTTC
CDR3 protein: CASSLEGRGDEQYF

D gene: TRBD1
clone size: NA
J gene: TRBJ2-7
V gene: TRBV6-1
CDR3 DNA: TGTGCCAGCAGTGAATCTGGACAGGGGTATAACGAGCAGTACTTC
CDR3 protein: CASSESGQGYNEQYF

D gene: NA
clone size: NA
J gene: TRBJ1-3
V gene: TRBV7-6
CDR3 DNA: TGTGCCAGCAGCACACAGGGATCTGGAAACACCATATATTTT
CDR3 protein: CASSTQGSGNTIYF

D gene: TRBD1
clone size: once
J gene: TRBJ1-1
V gene: TRBV12-3/TRBV12-4
CDR3 DNA: TGTGCCAGCAGTAGACAGGGGAACACTGAAGCTTTCTTT
CDR3 protein: CASSRQGNTEAFF

D gene: NA
clone size: NA
J gene: TRBJ1-2
V gene: TRBV7-8
CDR3 DNA: TGTGCCAGCAGCTTAGACAGAAGTTCTAACTATGGCTACACCTTC
CDR3 protein: CASSLDRSSNYGYTF

D gene: NA
clone size: NA
J gene: TRBJ2-5
V gene: TRBV24-1
CDR3 DNA: TGTGCCACCAGTGGGGGCGCGGGGCAAGAGACCCAGTACTTC
CDR3 protein: CATSGGAGQETQYF

D gene: TRBD1
clone size: NA
J gene: TRBJ2-1
V gene: TRBV19
CDR3 DNA: TGTGCCAGTAGTATAGCGCAGGGGGCGGGCGATGAGCAGTTCTTC
CDR3 protein: CASSIAQGAGDEQFF

D gene: TRBD1
clone size: NA
J gene: TRBJ2-2
V gene: TRBV3-1/TRBV3-2
CDR3 DNA: TGTGCCAGCAGCAGACAGGGGGTAGCGAACACCGGGGAGCTGTTTTTT
CDR3 protein: CASSRQGVANTGELFF

D gene: NA
clone size: NA
J gene: TRBJ2-5
V gene: TRBV19
CDR3 DNA: TGTGCCAGTAGTGGAGGGGCCCAAGAGACCCAGTACTTC
CDR3 protein: CASSGGAQETQYF

D gene: TRBD2
clone size: NA
J gene: TRBJ2-3
V gene: TRBV11-1
CDR3 DNA: TGTGCCAGCAGTTCGACTAGCGGGGGTACAGATACGCAGTATTTT
CDR3 protein: CASSSTSGGTDTQYF

D gene: TRBD1
clone size: once
J gene: TRBJ1-1
V gene: TRBV6-5
CDR3 DNA: TGTGCCAGCAGTCTAGACAGGGGACGCACTGAAGCTTTCTTT
CDR3 protein: CASSLDRGRTEAFF

D gene: NA
clone size: NA
J gene: TRBJ1-2
V gene: TRBV30
CDR3 DNA: TGTGCCTGGAACCCAGGGGCCTATGGCTACACCTTC
CDR3 protein: CAWNPGAYGYTF

D gene: NA
clone size: NA
J gene: TRBJ1-1
V gene: TRBV5-1
CDR3 DNA: TGCGCCAGCAGCCCATCGACAGTAAACACTGAAGCTTTCTTT
CDR3 protein: CASSPSTVNTEAFF

D gene: NA
clone size: NA
J gene: TRBJ1-2
V gene: TRBV5-1
CDR3 DNA: TGCGCCAGCAGCTCCGTCAGGGAATATGGCTACACCTTC
CDR3 protein: CASSSVREYGYTF

D gene: NA
clone size: NA
J gene: TRBJ1-2
V gene: TRBV29-1
CDR3 DNA: TGCAGCGTTGCAGGGGCCGGGGGCTACACCTTC
CDR3 protein: CSVAGAGGYTF

D gene: NA
clone size: NA
J gene: TRBJ1-3
V gene: TRBV6-5
CDR3 DNA: TGTGCCAGCAGACAGGGCTTCTCTGGAAACACCATATATTTT
CDR3 protein: CASRQGFSGNTIYF

D gene: NA
clone size: NA
J gene: TRBJ1-1
V gene: TRBV7-8
CDR3 DNA: TGTGCCAGCAGCTTAGAACCTAGGAACGGACTGGTGGGGGAAGCTTTCTTT
CDR3 protein: CASSLEPRNGLVGEAFF

D gene: NA
clone size: NA
J gene: TRBJ2-4
V gene: TRBV7-2
CDR3 DNA: TGTGCCAGCAGCCCAGGGAGGGGGTCCAAAAACATTCAGTACTTC
CDR3 protein: CASSPGRGSKNIQYF

D gene: TRBD2
clone size: NA
J gene: TRBJ2-3
V gene: TRBV30
CDR3 DNA: TGTGCCTGGAGTGCTCTAGCGGGCACAGATACGCAGTATTTT
CDR3 protein: CAWSALAGTDTQYF

D gene: TRBD1
clone size: NA
J gene: TRBJ2-4
V gene: TRBV3-1/TRBV3-2
CDR3 DNA: TGTGCCAGCAGCCAGTTTTTGACAGGGTCCCCGGCTGGTGCCAAAAACATTCAGTACTTC
CDR3 protein: CASSQFLTGSPAGAKNIQYF

D gene: TRBD1
clone size: NA
J gene: TRBJ1-2
V gene: TRBV18
CDR3 DNA: TGTGCCAGCTCACCAAGGGGGCAGAGCTATGGCTACACCTTC
CDR3 protein: CASSPRGQSYGYTF

D gene: TRBD1
clone size: NA
J gene: TRBJ1-2
V gene: TRBV6-5
CDR3 DNA: TGTGCCAGCAGTACCCGACAGGGAGGTACGAGCGGCTACACCTTC
CDR3 protein: CASSTRQGGTSGYTF

D gene: NA
clone size: once
J gene: TRBJ1-1
V gene: TRBV6-5
CDR3 DNA: TGTGCCAGCAGTAACACAGGGAGGGACGGGAAAGCTTTCTTT
CDR3 protein: CASSNTGRDGKAFF

D gene: TRBD2
clone size: NA
J gene: TRBJ2-1
V gene: TRBV6-2/TRBV6-3
CDR3 DNA: TGTGCCAGCAGTTACCCGCGGGGGGCACCGGGGGAGCAGTTCTTC
CDR3 protein: CASSYPRGAPGEQFF

D gene: NA
clone size: NA
J gene: TRBJ1-1
V gene: TRBV11-2
CDR3 DNA: TGTGCCAGCAGCTTAGCTCTAGCCACCACTGAAGCTTTCTTT
CDR3 protein: CASSLALATTEAFF

D gene: TRBD1
clone size: NA
J gene: TRBJ1-4
V gene: TRBV4-2
CDR3 DNA: TGTGCCAGCAGCCAAACAGGGGTGACTAATGAAAAACTGTTTTTT
CDR3 protein: CASSQTGVTNEKLFF

D gene: NA
clone size: NA
J gene: TRBJ2-2
V gene: TRBV3-1/TRBV3-2
CDR3 DNA: TGTGCCAGCAGCCAAGGTTCGTACACCGGGGAGCTGTTTTTT
CDR3 protein: CASSQGSYTGELFF

D gene: TRBD1
clone size: NA
J gene: TRBJ1-2
V gene: TRBV12-5
CDR3 DNA: TGTGCTAGTGCACAGGGGACGTCTTTTGGCTACACCTTC
CDR3 protein: CASAQGTSFGYTF

D gene: NA
clone size: NA
J gene: TRBJ2-6
V gene: TRBV3-1/TRBV3-2
CDR3 DNA: TGTGCCAGCAGCCACCGGTCAGGCTCTGGGGCCAACGTCCTGACTTTC
CDR3 protein: CASSHRSGSGANVLTF

D gene: TRBD1
clone size: NA
J gene: TRBJ2-7
V gene: TRBV27
CDR3 DNA: TGTGCCAGCAGCTGGGGACAGGGGGCCTACGAGCAGTACTTC
CDR3 protein: CASSWGQGAYEQYF

D gene: NA
clone size: NA
J gene: TRBJ2-7
V gene: TRBV2
CDR3 DNA: TGTGCCAGCTACGACCGAGGCATTCGGTACGAGCAGTACTTC
CDR3 protein: CASYDRGIRYEQYF

D gene: TRBD1
clone size: NA
J gene: TRBJ2-1
V gene: TRBV6-2/TRBV6-3
CDR3 DNA: TGTGCCAGCAGTCTTTTTCCGGGACAGGGGGTATCCAATGAGCAGTTCTTC
CDR3 protein: CASSLFPGQGVSNEQFF

D gene: NA
clone size: NA
J gene: TRBJ1-5
V gene: TRBV9
CDR3 DNA: TGTGCCAGCAGCGTTGATGGGGGGGTTCAGCCCCAGCATTTT
CDR3 protein: CASSVDGGVQPQHF

D gene: TRBD2
clone size: NA
J gene: TRBJ2-7
V gene: TRBV7-2
CDR3 DNA: TGTGCCAGCAGCTTAGGACTAGCGGGGGGATACGAGCAGTACTTC
CDR3 protein: CASSLGLAGGYEQYF

D gene: NA
clone size: NA
J gene: TRBJ1-3
V gene: TRBV6-6
CDR3 DNA: TGTGCCAGCAGTTACGGGCTTATTAACTCTGGAAACACCATATATTTT
CDR3 protein: CASSYGLINSGNTIYF

D gene: TRBD2
clone size: NA
J gene: TRBJ2-5
V gene: TRBV5-1
CDR3 DNA: TGCGCCAGCAGCTCACTAGCGGGGGCCCTCCAAGAGACCCAGTACTTC
CDR3 protein: CASSSLAGALQETQYF